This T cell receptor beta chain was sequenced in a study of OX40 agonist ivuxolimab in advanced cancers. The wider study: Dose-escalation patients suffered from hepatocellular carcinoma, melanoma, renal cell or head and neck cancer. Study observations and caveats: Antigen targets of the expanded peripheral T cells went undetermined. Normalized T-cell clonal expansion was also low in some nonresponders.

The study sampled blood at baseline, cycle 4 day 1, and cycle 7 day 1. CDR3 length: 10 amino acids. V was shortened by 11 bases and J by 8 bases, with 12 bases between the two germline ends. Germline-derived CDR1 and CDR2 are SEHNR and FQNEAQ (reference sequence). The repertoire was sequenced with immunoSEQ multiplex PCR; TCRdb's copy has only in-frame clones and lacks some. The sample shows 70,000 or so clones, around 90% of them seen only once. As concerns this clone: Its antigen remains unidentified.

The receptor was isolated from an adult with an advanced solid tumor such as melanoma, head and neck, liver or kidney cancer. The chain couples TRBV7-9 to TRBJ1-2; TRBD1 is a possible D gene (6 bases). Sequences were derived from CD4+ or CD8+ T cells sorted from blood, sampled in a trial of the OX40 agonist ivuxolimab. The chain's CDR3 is CAGGAEGYTF. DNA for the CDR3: TGTGCCGGGGGGGCGGAGGGCTACACCTTC.